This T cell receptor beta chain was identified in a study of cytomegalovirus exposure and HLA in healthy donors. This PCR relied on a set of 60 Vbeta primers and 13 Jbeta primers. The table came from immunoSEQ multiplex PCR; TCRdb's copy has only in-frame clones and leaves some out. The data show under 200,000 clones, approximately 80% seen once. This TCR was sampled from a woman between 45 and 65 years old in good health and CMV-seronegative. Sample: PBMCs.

CDR3: CASRTGVGVRQPQHF. The CDR3 coding sequence is TGTGCCAGCAGAACCGGCGTCGGGGTGCGTCAGCCCCAGCATTTT. The chain carries TRBV27 and TRBJ1-5, with D uncertain. Germline V gene data show CDR1 as MNHEY and CDR2 as SMNVEV (reference sequence). Trimming removed 6 bases at V and 6 bases at J, with 18 bases between. The CDR3 is made up of 15 amino acids.